This T cell receptor (beta chain) emerged from a study of cytomegalovirus exposure and HLA in healthy donors. Germline V CDR1 and CDR2: SGHDT, YYEEEE. The CDR3 is made up of 16 amino acids. V dropped 2 bases and J dropped 0; count of bases not matched to a gene: 4. Primers for the PCR totalled 60 Vbeta and 13 Jbeta. Repertoires were generated with immunoSEQ multiplex PCR, while TCRdb's copy carries only in-frame clones and drops some. The repertoire holds about 160,000 clones, with around 75% as singletons. The study, taken as a whole, reports: Among donors in an Asian-associated ancestry cluster, a later analysis reportedly found fewer N-insertions than the roughly 700-donor mean. The CMV antigen specificity of a few CMV-associated chains was confirmed through in vitro analysis.

This clone has more than one count but fewer than ten. Its antigen is undetermined. Each donor was nominally healthy when sampled (though unrecorded immune exposures were likely). Sequences were obtained from PBMCs. The rearrangement joins TRBV5-6 to TRBJ2-1, with 8 bases fitting TRBD2. The sequence was obtained from a woman aged 45-60 years in good health and CMV-seropositive. As DNA, the CDR3 is TGTGCCAGCAGCTTTGAGCGGGGGCCCTCCTACAATGAGCAGTTCTTC. Protein sequence: CASSFERGPSYNEQFF.